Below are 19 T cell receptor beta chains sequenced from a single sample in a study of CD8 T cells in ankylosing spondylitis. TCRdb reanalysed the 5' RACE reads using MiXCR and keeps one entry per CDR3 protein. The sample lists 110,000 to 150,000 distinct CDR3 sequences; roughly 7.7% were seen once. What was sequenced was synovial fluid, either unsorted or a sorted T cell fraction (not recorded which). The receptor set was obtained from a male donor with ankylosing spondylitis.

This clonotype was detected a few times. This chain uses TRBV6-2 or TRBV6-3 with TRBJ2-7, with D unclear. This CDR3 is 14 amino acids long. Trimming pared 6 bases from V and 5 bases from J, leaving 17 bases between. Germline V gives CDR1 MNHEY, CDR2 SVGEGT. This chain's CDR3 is CASRRHGPNHEQYF. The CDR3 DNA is TGTGCCAGCAGACGCCACGGACCCAACCACGAGCAGTACTTC.

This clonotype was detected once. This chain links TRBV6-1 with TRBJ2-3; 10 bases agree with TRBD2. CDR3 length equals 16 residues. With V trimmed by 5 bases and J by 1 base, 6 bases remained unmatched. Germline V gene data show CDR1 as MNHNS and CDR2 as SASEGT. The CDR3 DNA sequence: TGTGCCAGCAGTCAAAGCGGGGGGGCACGCACAGATACGCAGTATTTT. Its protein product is CASSQSGGARTDTQYF.

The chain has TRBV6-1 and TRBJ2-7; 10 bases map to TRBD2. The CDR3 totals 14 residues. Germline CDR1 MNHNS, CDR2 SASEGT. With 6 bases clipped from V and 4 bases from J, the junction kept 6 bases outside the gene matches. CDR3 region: CASSETSGPYEQYF. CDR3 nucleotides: TGTGCCAGCAGCGAGACTAGCGGGCCATACGAGCAGTACTTC.

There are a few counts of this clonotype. The CDR3, as DNA: TGTGCCAGCAGTGACTGGAACACCGGGGAGCTGTTTTTT. As protein: CASSDWNTGELFF. This chain connects TRBV6-1 to TRBJ2-2; no clear D gene. The CDR3 is 13 residues long. Germline CDR1 MNHNS, CDR2 SASEGT. V lost 3 bases, J lost 1 base, and 3 bases lay in between.

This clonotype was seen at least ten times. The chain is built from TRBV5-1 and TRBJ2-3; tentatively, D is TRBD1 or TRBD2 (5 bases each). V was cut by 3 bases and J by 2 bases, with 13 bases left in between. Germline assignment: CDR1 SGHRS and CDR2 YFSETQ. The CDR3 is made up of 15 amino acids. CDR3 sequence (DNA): TGCGCCAGCAGCTCCGGGGCCATGTCCACAGATACGCAGTATTTT. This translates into CASSSGAMSTDTQYF.

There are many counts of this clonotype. This CDR3 reads CASSHLDTGELFF. The CDR3, as DNA: TGTGCCAGCAGCCACCTCGACACCGGGGAGCTGTTTTTT. The V gene is TRBV3-1, the J gene TRBJ2-2; D not certain. Germline CDR1 reads LGHDT; CDR2 reads YNNKEL (reference sequence). The CDR3 contains 13 residues. V dropped 3 bases and J dropped 3 bases, with 5 bases sitting between them.

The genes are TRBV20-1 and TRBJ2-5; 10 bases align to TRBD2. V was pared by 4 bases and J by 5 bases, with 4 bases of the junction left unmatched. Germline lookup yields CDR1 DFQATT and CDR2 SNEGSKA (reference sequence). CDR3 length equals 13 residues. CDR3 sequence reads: CSAKASGSETQYF. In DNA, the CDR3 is TGCAGTGCTAAAGCTAGCGGGAGCGAGACCCAGTACTTC.

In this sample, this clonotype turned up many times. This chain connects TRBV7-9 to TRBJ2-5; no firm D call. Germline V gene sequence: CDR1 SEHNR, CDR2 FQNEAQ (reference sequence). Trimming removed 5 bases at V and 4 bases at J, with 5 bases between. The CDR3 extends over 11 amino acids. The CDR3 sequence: CASSASETQYF. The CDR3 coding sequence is TGTGCCAGCAGCGCGTCAGAGACCCAGTACTTC. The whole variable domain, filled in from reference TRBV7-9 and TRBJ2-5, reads DTGVSQNPRHKITKRGQNVTFRCDPISEHNRLYWYRQTLGQGPEFLTYFQNEAQLEKSRLLSDRFSAERPKGSFSTLEIQRTEQGDSAMYLCASSASETQYFGPGTRLLVL.

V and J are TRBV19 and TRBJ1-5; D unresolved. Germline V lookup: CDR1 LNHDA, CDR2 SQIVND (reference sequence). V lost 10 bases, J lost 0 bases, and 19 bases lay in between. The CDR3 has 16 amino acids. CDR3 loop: CATWPRGIDSNQPQHF. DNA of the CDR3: TGTGCCACTTGGCCCCGCGGCATAGATAGCAATCAGCCCCAGCATTTT.

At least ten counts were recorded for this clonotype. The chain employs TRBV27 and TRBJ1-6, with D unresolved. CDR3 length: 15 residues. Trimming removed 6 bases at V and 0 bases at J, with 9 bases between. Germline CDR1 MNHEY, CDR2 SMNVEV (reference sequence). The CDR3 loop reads CASSPRGSYNSPLHF. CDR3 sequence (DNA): TGTGCCAGCAGCCCCCGGGGCTCCTATAATTCACCCCTCCACTTT.

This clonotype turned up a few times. The CDR3 protein is CASMNPRAKAVNEQFF. DNA of the CDR3: TGTGCCAGCATGAATCCCCGGGCCAAGGCCGTCAATGAGCAGTTCTTC. The chain employs TRBV2 and TRBJ2-1; no clear D. Germline-derived CDR1 and CDR2 are SNHLY and FYNNEI. This CDR3 has 16 amino acids. Trimming shortened V by 7 bases and J by 6 bases, and 22 bases separated the two germline ends.

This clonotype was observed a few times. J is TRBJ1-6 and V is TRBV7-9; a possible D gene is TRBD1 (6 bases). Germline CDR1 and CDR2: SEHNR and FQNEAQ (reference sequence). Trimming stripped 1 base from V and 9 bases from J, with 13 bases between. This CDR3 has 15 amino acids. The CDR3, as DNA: TGTGCCAGCAGCTTAGTGGCCAGGGGAGGTTCACCCCTCCACTTT. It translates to CASSLVARGGSPLHF.

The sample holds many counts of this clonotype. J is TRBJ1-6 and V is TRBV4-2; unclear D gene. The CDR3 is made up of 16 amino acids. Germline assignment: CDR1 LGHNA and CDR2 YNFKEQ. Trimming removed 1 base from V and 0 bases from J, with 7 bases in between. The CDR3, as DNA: TGTGCCAGCAGCCAAGGGGCTAGCTCCTATAATTCACCCCTCCACTTT. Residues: CASSQGASSYNSPLHF.

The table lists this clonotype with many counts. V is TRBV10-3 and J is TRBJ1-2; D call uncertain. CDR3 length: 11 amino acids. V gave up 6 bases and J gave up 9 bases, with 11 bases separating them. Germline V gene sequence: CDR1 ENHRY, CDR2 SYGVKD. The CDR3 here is CAISQSMSYTF. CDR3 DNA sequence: TGTGCCATCAGCCAATCTATGAGCTACACCTTC.

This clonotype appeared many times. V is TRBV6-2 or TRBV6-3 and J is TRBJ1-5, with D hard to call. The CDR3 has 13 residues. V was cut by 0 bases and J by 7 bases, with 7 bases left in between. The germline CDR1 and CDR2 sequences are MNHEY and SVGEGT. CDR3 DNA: TGTGCCAGCAGTTACTCGAAGGTCCAGCCCCAGCATTTT. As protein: CASSYSKVQPQHF.

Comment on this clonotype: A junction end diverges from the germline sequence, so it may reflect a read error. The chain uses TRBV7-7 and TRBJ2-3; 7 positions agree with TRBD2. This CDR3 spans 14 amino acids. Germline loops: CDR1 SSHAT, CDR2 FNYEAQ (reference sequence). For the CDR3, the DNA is TGTGCTAGCAGCTTATGGGAGGGCGCAGATACGCAGTATTTT. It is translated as CASSLWEGADTQYF.

CDR3 bases: TGTGCCAGCAGCCCCCGTCTACGCGACTATGGCTACACCTTC. This codes for CASSPRLRDYGYTF. The chain uses TRBV5-6 and TRBJ1-2; D gene ambiguous. This CDR3 is built from 14 residues. V was clipped by 4 bases and J by 3 bases, with 13 bases between them. Germline values: CDR1 SGHDT, CDR2 YYEEEE.

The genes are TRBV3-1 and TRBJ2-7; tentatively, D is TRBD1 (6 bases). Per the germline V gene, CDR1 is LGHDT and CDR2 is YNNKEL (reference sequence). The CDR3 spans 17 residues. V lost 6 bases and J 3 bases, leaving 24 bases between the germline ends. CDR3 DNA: TGTGCCAGCAGGCTCCGGGACACCGGGACCCACAGCTACGAGCAGTACTTC. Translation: CASRLRDTGTHSYEQYF.

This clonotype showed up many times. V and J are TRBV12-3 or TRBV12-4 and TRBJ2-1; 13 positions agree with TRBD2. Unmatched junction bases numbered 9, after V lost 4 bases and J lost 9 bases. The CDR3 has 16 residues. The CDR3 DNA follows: TGTGCCAGCAGTTATACTAGCGGGAGGGCCCTCGGTGAGCAGTTCTTC. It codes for CASSYTSGRALGEQFF.